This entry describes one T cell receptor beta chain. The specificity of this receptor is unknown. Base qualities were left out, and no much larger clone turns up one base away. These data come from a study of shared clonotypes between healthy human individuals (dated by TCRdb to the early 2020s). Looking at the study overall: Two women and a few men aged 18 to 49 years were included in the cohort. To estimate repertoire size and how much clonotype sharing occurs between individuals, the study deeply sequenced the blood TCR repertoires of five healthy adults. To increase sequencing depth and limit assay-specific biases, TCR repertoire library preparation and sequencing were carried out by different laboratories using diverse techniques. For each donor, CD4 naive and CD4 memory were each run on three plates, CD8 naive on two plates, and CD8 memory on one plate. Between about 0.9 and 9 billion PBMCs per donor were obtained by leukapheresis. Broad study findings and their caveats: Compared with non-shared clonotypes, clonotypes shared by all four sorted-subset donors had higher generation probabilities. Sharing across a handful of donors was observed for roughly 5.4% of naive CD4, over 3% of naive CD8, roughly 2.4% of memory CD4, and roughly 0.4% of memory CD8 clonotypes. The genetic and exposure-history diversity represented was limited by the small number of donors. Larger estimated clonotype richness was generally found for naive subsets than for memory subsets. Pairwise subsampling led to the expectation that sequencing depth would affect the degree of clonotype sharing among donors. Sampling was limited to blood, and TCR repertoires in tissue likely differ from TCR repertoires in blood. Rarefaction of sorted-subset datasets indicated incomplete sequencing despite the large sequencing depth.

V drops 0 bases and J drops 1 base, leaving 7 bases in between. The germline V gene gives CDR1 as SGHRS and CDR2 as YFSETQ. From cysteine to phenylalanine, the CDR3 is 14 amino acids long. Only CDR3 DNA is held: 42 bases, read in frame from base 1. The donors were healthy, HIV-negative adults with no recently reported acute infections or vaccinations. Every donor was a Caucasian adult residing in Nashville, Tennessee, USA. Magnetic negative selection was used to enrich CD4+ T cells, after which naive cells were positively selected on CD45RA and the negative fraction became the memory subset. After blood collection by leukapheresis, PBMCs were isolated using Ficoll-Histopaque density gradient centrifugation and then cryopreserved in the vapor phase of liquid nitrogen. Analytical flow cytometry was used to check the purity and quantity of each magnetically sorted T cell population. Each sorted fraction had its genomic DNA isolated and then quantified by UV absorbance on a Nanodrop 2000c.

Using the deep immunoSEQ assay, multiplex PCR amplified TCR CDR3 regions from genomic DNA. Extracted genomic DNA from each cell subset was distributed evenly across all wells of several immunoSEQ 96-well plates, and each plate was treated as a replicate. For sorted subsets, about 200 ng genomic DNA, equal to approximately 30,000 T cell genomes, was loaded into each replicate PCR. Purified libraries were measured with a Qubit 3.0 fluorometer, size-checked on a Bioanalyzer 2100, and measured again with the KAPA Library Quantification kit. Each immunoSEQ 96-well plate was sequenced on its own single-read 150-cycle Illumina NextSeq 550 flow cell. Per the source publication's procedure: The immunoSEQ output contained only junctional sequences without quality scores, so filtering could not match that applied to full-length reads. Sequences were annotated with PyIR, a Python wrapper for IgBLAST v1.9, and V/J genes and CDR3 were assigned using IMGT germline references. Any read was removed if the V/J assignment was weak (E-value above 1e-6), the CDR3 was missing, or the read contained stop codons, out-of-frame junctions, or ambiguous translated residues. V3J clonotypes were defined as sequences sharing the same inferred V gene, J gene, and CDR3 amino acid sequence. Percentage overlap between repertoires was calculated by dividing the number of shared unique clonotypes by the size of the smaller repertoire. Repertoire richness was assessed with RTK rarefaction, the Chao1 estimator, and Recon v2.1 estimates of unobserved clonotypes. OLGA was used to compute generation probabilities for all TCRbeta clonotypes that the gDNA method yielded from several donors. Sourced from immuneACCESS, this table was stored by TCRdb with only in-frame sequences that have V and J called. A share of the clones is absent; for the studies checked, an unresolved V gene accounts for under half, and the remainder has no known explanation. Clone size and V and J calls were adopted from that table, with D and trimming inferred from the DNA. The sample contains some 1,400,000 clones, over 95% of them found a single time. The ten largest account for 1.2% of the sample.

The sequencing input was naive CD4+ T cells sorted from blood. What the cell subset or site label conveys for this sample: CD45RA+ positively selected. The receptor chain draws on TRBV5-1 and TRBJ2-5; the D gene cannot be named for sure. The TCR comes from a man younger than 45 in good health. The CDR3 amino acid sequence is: CASSLEPVQETQYF. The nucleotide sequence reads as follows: TGCGCCAGCAGCTTGGAACCAGTCCAAGAGACCCAGTACTTC.